These 6 T cell receptor beta chains share one sample of origin, sequenced in a study of blood T cells in healthy people across ages. Using a J-beta primer mix together with a sample-barcoded 5' primer, a second PCR was run for roughly 7 to 11 cycles. Each CDR3 protein gets one entry after TCRdb re-called the 5' RACE reads with MiXCR. In the table there are 1.5 million or so distinct CDR3 sequences, approximately 38% of which are singletons. Sequencing was carried out using blood. The source is a woman aged 18-35 years in good health.

This clonotype has just a few counts. The chain links TRBV3-1 to TRBJ2-3; the D is unclear. This CDR3 contains 13 residues. V gave up 3 bases and J gave up 2 bases, with 6 bases separating them. Germline V gene data show CDR1 as LGHDT and CDR2 as YNNKEL (reference sequence). The CDR3 nucleotides are TGTGCCAGCAGCCAGCAGTACACAGATACGCAGTATTTT. Residues: CASSQQYTDTQYF.

This clonotype was recorded a few times. This sequence joins TRBV7-2 and TRBJ1-1; D may be TRBD1 (6 bases). Germline V lookup: CDR1 SGHTA, CDR2 FQGNSA. V was trimmed by 5 bases and J by 1 base, leaving 14 bases between them. The CDR3 covers 15 residues. CDR3: CASSKGGTSNTEAFF. In DNA form, the CDR3 reads TGTGCCAGCAGCAAGGGGGGGACATCGAACACTGAAGCTTTCTTT.

This chain links TRBV11-2 with TRBJ2-7; 7 bases align to TRBD1. The length of the CDR3 is 12 residues. CDR1 is SGHAT and CDR2 is FQNNGV in the germline V gene. V gave up 5 bases and J gave up 10 bases; unmatched junction bases: 8. The CDR3 sequence is CASSDRATNQYF. CDR3 DNA sequence: TGTGCCAGCAGCGACAGGGCTACGAACCAGTACTTC.

V is TRBV5-1 and J is TRBJ2-3, with D possibly matching TRBD2 (6 bases). Per germline, CDR1 SGHRS and CDR2 YFSETQ. CDR3 size: 16 residues. V lost 0 bases and J lost 4, with 15 bases in between. The CDR3 coding sequence is TGCGCCAGCAGCTTGGCCTGGACTAACGGGGCAGATACGCAGTATTTT. This encodes CASSLAWTNGADTQYF.

The rearrangement links TRBV6-5 to TRBJ2-3; D perhaps matches TRBD2 (7 bases). With 2 bases removed from V and 0 bases from J, the gap between germline ends came to 18 bases. Germline V lookup: CDR1 MNHEY, CDR2 SVGAGI. The length of the CDR3 is 18 residues. The CDR3 coding sequence is TGTGCCAGCAGTTACGGACTCGCGGGGGCCCGAAGCACAGATACGCAGTATTTT. Protein sequence: CASSYGLAGARSTDTQYF.

This clonotype has just a few counts. V usage is TRBV18 and J usage is TRBJ2-1, with 10 bases aligning to TRBD2. The CDR3 consists of 15 residues. Germline V gene lookup returns CDR1 KGHSH and CDR2 LQKENI. V lost 2 bases and J lost 7; bases outside the gene matches: 5. The CDR3 is CASSPTAGGLNEQFF. The CDR3 coding sequence is TGTGCCAGCTCACCAACAGCGGGGGGGCTTAATGAGCAGTTCTTC. Full variable domain (remainder filled in from reference TRBV18 and TRBJ2-1): NAGVMQNPRHLVRRRGQEARLRCSPMKGHSHVYWYRQLPEEGLKFMVYLQKENIIDESGMPKERFSAEFPKEGPSILRIQQVVRGDSAAYFCASSPTAGGLNEQFFGPGTRLTVL.